One sample yielded the 18 T cell receptor beta chains listed below, sequenced in a study of a mutant IDH1 vaccine in newly diagnosed glioma. These TCRs are of unknown antigen specificity. Sequencing used immunoSEQ multiplex PCR; TCRdb keeps in-frame clones, though not all of them. The top ten clones hold approximately 4.6% of a sample with fewer than 70,000 clones, around 90% of them seen once. As to time point: week 5, during vaccination. Alongside topical imiquimod, each dose of vaccine comprised 300 ug of mutant IDH1 20-mer peptide. The sequenced sample was PBMCs, obtained from a glioma patient whose treatment included an IDH1 peptide vaccine. These TCRs come from a woman in her 40s with glioma.

The chain links TRBV6-6 to TRBJ2-1; 9 bases agree with TRBD2. Germline CDR1 and CDR2: MNHNY and SVGAGI (reference sequence). The CDR3 length is 16 residues. The ends lost 2 bases at V and 5 bases at J; junction bases unmatched: 7. The CDR3 reads CASSYLGSGRDNEQFF. The DNA for the CDR3 is TGTGCCAGCAGTTACCTGGGTAGCGGGAGAGACAATGAGCAGTTCTTC.

The chain combines TRBV5-1 with TRBJ2-3; D may be TRBD1 (5 bases). CDR3 length equals 15 residues. Per germline, CDR1 SGHRS and CDR2 YFSETQ. V gave up 0 bases and J gave up 0 bases, with 8 bases separating them. In DNA, the CDR3 is TGCGCCAGCAGCTTGGGTAGGGGCAGCACAGATACGCAGTATTTT. Amino acid sequence: CASSLGRGSTDTQYF.

V usage is TRBV6-1 and J usage is TRBJ2-7, with 7 bases matching TRBD2. V lost 3 bases, J lost 9 bases, and 8 bases stayed unmatched. This CDR3 region has 13 residues. CDR1 and CDR2 (germline): MNHNS, SASEGT. The CDR3 here is CASSEAGVGLQYF. The CDR3 DNA reads TGTGCCAGCAGTGAGGCGGGAGTTGGGTTGCAGTACTTC.

The chain uses TRBV6-5 and TRBJ1-1, with D perhaps TRBD1 (6 bases). The CDR3 is 12 residues long. Trimming cost V 7 bases and J 1 base, with 7 bases left between them. From germline, CDR1 is MNHEY and CDR2 SVGAGI. CDR3 sequence (DNA): TGTGCCAGCACCAGGGGGAACACTGAAGCTTTCTTT. Translating gives CASTRGNTEAFF.

V and J are TRBV6-5 and TRBJ1-6; no firm D call. V dropped 0 bases and J dropped 2 bases, with 5 bases sitting between them. The germline V gene encodes CDR1 MNHEY and CDR2 SVGAGI. CDR3 length: 15 residues. This chain's CDR3 is CASSYSATYNSPLHF. In DNA form, the CDR3 reads TGTGCCAGCAGTTACTCGGCCACCTATAATTCACCCCTCCACTTT.

This clone was seen a few times. V usage is TRBV18 and J usage is TRBJ1-5; D not certain. This CDR3 comprises 13 residues. V was cut by 9 bases and J by 0 bases, with 9 bases left in between. Germline CDR1 and CDR2: KGHSH and LQKENI. This CDR3 reads CASRENSNQPQHF. The CDR3 bases are TGTGCCAGTAGGGAGAATAGCAATCAGCCCCAGCATTTT.

CDR3 DNA sequence: TGTGCCAGCAGCGCCGGGGGAGTTGGAGGCACAGATACGCAGTATTTT. As protein: CASSAGGVGGTDTQYF. The chain couples TRBV9 to TRBJ2-3, with a tentative D call TRBD2 (6 bases). This CDR3 has 16 amino acids. The germline V gene encodes CDR1 SGDLS and CDR2 YYNGEE. V lost 3 bases and J 1 base, leaving 15 bases between the germline ends.

The V call is TRBV7-9, the J call TRBJ2-2; D is undetermined. Germline CDR1 is SEHNR and CDR2 is FQNEAQ (reference sequence). CDR3 length equals 12 residues. Trimming shortened V by 4 bases and J by 2 bases, and 2 bases separated the two germline ends. The CDR3 DNA reads as TGTGCCAGCAGCTCTAACACCGGGGAGCTGTTTTTT. As protein: CASSSNTGELFF.

The J gene is TRBJ2-3, the V gene TRBV29-1, with D maybe TRBD1 (5 bases). V lost 3 bases, J lost 5 bases, and 15 bases lay in between. CDR1 is SQVTM, CDR2 ANQGSEA, per germline. There are 14 residues in the CDR3. DNA for the CDR3: TGCAGCGTTGATGGGGCGAGGAATGGAGATACGCAGTATTTT. It codes for CSVDGARNGDTQYF.

This clone was recorded only once. The rearrangement uses TRBV7-9 and TRBJ2-6; D is perhaps TRBD1 (6 bases). The V end lost 5 bases, the J end lost 1 base, and 6 bases lay between the germline ends. The CDR3 length is 14 residues. Germline CDR1 SEHNR, CDR2 FQNEAQ (reference sequence). This chain's CDR3 is CASSTGSGANVLTF. As DNA, the CDR3 is TGTGCCAGCAGCACAGGGTCTGGGGCCAACGTCCTGACTTTC.

The gene calls are TRBV7-9 and TRBJ2-5; D is undetermined. V was trimmed by 2 bases and J by 4 bases, leaving 2 bases between them. The CDR3 sequence is 11 residues long. Germline V gene sequence: CDR1 SEHNR, CDR2 FQNEAQ (reference sequence). The CDR3 region has the DNA TGTGCCAGCAGCTTACTAGAGACCCAGTACTTC. Translation gives CASSLLETQYF.

The rearrangement joins TRBV10-3 to TRBJ1-2, with D perhaps matching TRBD1 (5 bases). V shed 3 bases and J shed 2 bases, with 16 bases lying between them. The CDR3 loop spans 16 amino acids. Germline V gives CDR1 ENHRY, CDR2 SYGVKD. The CDR3 loop is CAISDKSIGGNYGYTF. The CDR3 DNA sequence: TGTGCCATCAGTGATAAGAGTATTGGGGGAAACTATGGCTACACCTTC.

This chain connects TRBV4-1 to TRBJ1-2; TRBD1 aligns across 12 bases. CDR3 size: 16 residues. The J segment lost 7 bases and the V segment lost 3 bases, leaving 9 bases of the junction unmatched. The V gene's germline CDR1 is MGHRA and CDR2 YSYEKL. The DNA of the CDR3 is TGCGCCAGCAGCCATCCCCGCGGGACAGGGGGCCCTGGCTACACCTTC. Translated, it gives CASSHPRGTGGPGYTF.

This chain uses TRBV5-1 with TRBJ1-2; possible D gene TRBD1, 6 bases. The CDR3 is 13 amino acids. V lost 5 bases and J 12 bases, leaving 20 bases between the germline ends. Germline V CDR1 and CDR2: SGHRS, YFSETQ. CDR3 nucleotides: TGCGCCAGCAGAGGAACAGGGACCCACCGCCACACCTTC. This gives the protein CASRGTGTHRHTF.

This chain joins TRBV5-1 and TRBJ1-2; D might be TRBD1 (6 bases). Trimming left V 3 bases short and J 0 bases short, with 12 bases between. Germline V gene lookup returns CDR1 SGHRS and CDR2 YFSETQ. The CDR3 loop spans 15 amino acids. The CDR3 here is CASSWVTGPNYGYTF. The DNA for the CDR3 is TGCGCCAGCAGCTGGGTGACAGGACCTAACTATGGCTACACCTTC. The complete variable domain, with remaining parts taken from reference TRBV5-1 and TRBJ1-2, reads KAGVTQTPRYLIKTRGQQVTLSCSPISGHRSVSWYQQTPGQGLQFLFEYFSETQRNKGNFPGRFSGRQFSNSRSEMNVSTLELGDSALYLCASSWVTGPNYGYTFGSGTRLTVV.

The chain couples TRBV12-5 to TRBJ2-5; no clear D. Germline CDR1 LGHNT, CDR2 FRNRAP. Trimming removed 1 base from V and 5 bases from J, with 2 bases in between. This CDR3 is built from 11 residues. CDR3: CASGLAETQYF. The CDR3 DNA sequence: TGTGCTAGTGGTTTGGCGGAGACCCAGTACTTC.

V is TRBV5-1 and J is TRBJ1-3, with TRBD1 identical over 11 bases. CDR1 SGHRS and CDR2 YFSETQ come from the germline V gene. V trimming: 0 bases; J trimming: 2 bases; junction bases outside the gene matches: 4. The CDR3 is 17 amino acids. The CDR3 DNA reads TGCGCCAGCAGCTTGGATGGGACAGGGGGTCCTGGAAACACCATATATTTT. This translates into CASSLDGTGGPGNTIYF.

The chain joins TRBV7-9 to TRBJ2-6; tentatively, D is TRBD1 or TRBD2 (7 bases each). The V end was cut by 3 bases, the J end by 1 base, with 16 bases between. The CDR3 totals 18 residues. Germline loops: CDR1 SEHNR, CDR2 FQNEAQ (reference sequence). The CDR3 here is CASSFRGGQPSGANVLTF. The CDR3 DNA follows: TGTGCCAGCAGCTTTAGGGGGGGACAGCCTTCTGGGGCCAACGTCCTGACTTTC.